Each of the 15 T cell receptor beta chains below was sequenced from the same sample in a study of blood T cell repertoires in COVID-19. Only in-frame clones appear in the TCRdb table, and some are missing; sequencing was by immunoSEQ multiplex PCR. The table lists about 190,000 clones, 75% to 90% of them singletons. Sequencing was carried out using peripheral blood. These receptors originate from a man under 40 with acute or convalescent COVID-19.

The J gene is TRBJ1-3, the V gene TRBV3-1 (or the pseudogene TRBV3-2), with TRBD1 matching 9 bases. J gave up 6 bases and V 4 bases, and 10 bases lay outside the gene matches. Germline CDR1 is LGHDT and CDR2 is YNNKEL (reference sequence). The CDR3 is 16 amino acids. The CDR3 region is CASSPRDRVQENTIYF. The CDR3 DNA reads TGTGCCAGCAGCCCCCGGGACAGGGTGCAAGAAAACACCATATATTTT.

CDR3 in DNA: TGTGCCAGCAGCACCGACAGATCGGGCAATCAGCCCCAGCATTTT. Translated, it gives CASSTDRSGNQPQHF. The chain is built from TRBV7-9 and TRBJ1-5; weak D call: TRBD1 (5 bases). The germline gives CDR1 SEHNR, CDR2 FQNEAQ (reference sequence). Trimming removed 5 bases at V and 2 bases at J, with 13 bases between. The CDR3 extends over 15 amino acids.

This clone was seen a few times. The V and J genes are TRBV7-8 and TRBJ1-1; perhaps TRBD1 as D (5 bases). The V gene lost 1 base and the J gene lost 5 bases, with 14 bases spanning the gap. This CDR3 is 15 amino acids long. Germline values: CDR1 SGHVS, CDR2 FQNEAQ. The CDR3 region is CASSLVGGGGTEAFF. The CDR3 nucleotides read TGTGCCAGCAGCTTAGTCGGGGGGGGAGGGACTGAAGCTTTCTTT.

This clone was seen only once. The rearrangement links TRBV3-1 (or the pseudogene TRBV3-2) to TRBJ2-2, with TRBD2 identical over 7 bases. With V trimmed by 4 bases and J by 6 bases, 2 bases remained unmatched. This CDR3 has 13 amino acids. The germline gives CDR1 LGHDT, CDR2 YNNKEL (reference sequence). CDR3 nucleotide sequence: TGTGCCAGCAGCCGAGGACTAGCCGGGGAGCTGTTTTTT. It encodes CASSRGLAGELFF.

The chain has TRBV2 and TRBJ1-4; unclear D gene. V lost 3 bases, J lost 6 bases, and 11 bases lay in between. The germline V gene has CDR1 SNHLY and CDR2 FYNNEI. The length of the CDR3 is 14 residues. Here the CDR3 DNA reads TGTGCCAGCAGTGATGACGGAGCGGATGAAAAACTGTTTTTT. This sequence encodes CASSDDGADEKLFF.

This rearrangement joins TRBV9 to TRBJ2-1, with 11 bases aligning to TRBD2. There are 15 residues in the CDR3. CDR1 is SGDLS, CDR2 YYNGEE, per germline. The V and J ends lost 1 base and 7 bases, in that order; junction bases with no gene match: 4. The CDR3 sequence: CASSVLPSGGNEQFF. DNA for the CDR3: TGTGCCAGCAGCGTATTACCTAGCGGGGGGAATGAGCAGTTCTTC.

This chain uses TRBV9 with TRBJ2-6; a possible D gene is TRBD1 (6 bases). CDR1 is SGDLS and CDR2 is YYNGEE in the germline V gene. V was clipped by 3 bases and J by 1 base, with 8 bases between them. The CDR3 extends over 15 amino acids. CDR3 nucleotides: TGTGCCAGCAGCGGGGGGCATTCTGGGGCCAACGTCCTGACTTTC. This codes for CASSGGHSGANVLTF.

This clone is a singleton in its sample. The chain carries TRBV4-2 and TRBJ2-3; D may be TRBD2 (6 bases). The CDR3 covers 15 residues. V lost 1 base and J 6 bases, leaving 14 bases between the germline ends. Per germline, CDR1 LGHNA and CDR2 YNFKEQ. CDR3 nucleotides: TGTGCCAGCAGCCAAGGAGGAGGGAGCCCCGATACGCAGTATTTT. Protein sequence: CASSQGGGSPDTQYF.

This clone was recorded a few times. The chain links TRBV3-1 (or the pseudogene TRBV3-2) to TRBJ2-7, with no clear D. Germline-derived CDR1 and CDR2 are LGHDT and YNNKEL (reference sequence). Trimming removed 1 base at V and 8 bases at J, with 12 bases between. This CDR3 is 13 amino acids long. CDR3 coding DNA: TGTGCCAGCAGCCAAGGGCGGTCCCTTCAGCAGTACTTC. This translates into CASSQGRSLQQYF.

This chain uses TRBV9 with TRBJ1-4, with unresolved D. CDR3 length: 16 residues. V was cut by 0 bases and J by 4 bases, with 13 bases left in between. Per the germline V gene, CDR1 is SGDLS and CDR2 is YYNGEE. In DNA, the CDR3 is TGTGCCAGCAGCGTAGGACCAGGTACCAGTAATGAAAAACTGTTTTTT. Translation gives CASSVGPGTSNEKLFF.

CDR3 bases: TGCGCCAGCAGCCTCAGAGGAGAGGTTTCCTCTGGGGCCAACGTCCTGACTTTC. Translating it yields CASSLRGEVSSGANVLTF. The chain couples TRBV4-1 to TRBJ2-6, with D unresolved. Germline values: CDR1 MGHRA, CDR2 YSYEKL. V dropped 4 bases and J dropped 0 bases, with 16 bases sitting between them. The CDR3 is 18 residues long.

Comment on this clone: Distinct nucleotide sequences in the sample also encode this CDR3. This chain uses TRBV3-1 (or the pseudogene TRBV3-2) with TRBJ2-7; D not certain. In germline, CDR1 is LGHDT, CDR2 YNNKEL (reference sequence). This CDR3 is 12 amino acids long. V shed 4 bases and J shed 0 bases, with 4 bases lying between them. The CDR3 bases are TGTGCCAGCAGCCGCGTCTCCTACGAGCAGTACTTC. Its translation: CASSRVSYEQYF.

The V and J genes are TRBV3-1 (or the pseudogene TRBV3-2) and TRBJ1-6; no definite D call. Deletions cut 4 bases from V and 4 bases from J, with 11 bases between. The length of the CDR3 is 15 residues. Germline lookup yields CDR1 LGHDT and CDR2 YNNKEL (reference sequence). The CDR3 is CASSPHNGYNSPLHF. In nucleotides, the CDR3 is TGTGCCAGCAGCCCCCATAACGGGTATAATTCACCCCTCCACTTT.

The V call is TRBV28, the J call TRBJ2-7, with D unclear. The V gene lost 2 bases and the J gene lost 4 bases, with 6 bases spanning the gap. Per germline, CDR1 MDHEN and CDR2 SYDVKM. This CDR3 is built from 12 residues. The CDR3 bases are TGTGCCAGCAGTTTACCAGATTACGAGCAGTACTTC. This translates into CASSLPDYEQYF.

This clone was found once. This chain uses TRBV19 with TRBJ1-3; D call uncertain. This CDR3 is built from 14 residues. Germline V gene data show CDR1 as LNHDA and CDR2 as SQIVND (reference sequence). Trimming cost V 6 bases and J 2 bases, with 11 bases left between them. CDR3 sequence: CASSRGTPGNTIYF. CDR3 bases: TGTGCCAGTAGCCGCGGAACGCCTGGAAACACCATATATTTT.